These 6 T cell receptor beta chains share one sample of origin, sequenced in a study of PD-1 blockade in classical Hodgkin lymphoma. Clones were read by immunoSEQ multiplex PCR, and TCRdb kept only the in-frame ones, dropping some. The profile shows around 19,000 clones, around 67% of them singletons. Following autologous stem cell transplantation, relapse occurred in every patient, and exposure to brentuximab vedotin varied. The sample here was peripheral blood mononuclear cells (PBMCs), taken before the second cycle of nivolumab. The receptors originated from a human donor with classical Hodgkin lymphoma.

V and J are TRBV7-9 and TRBJ2-1, with 9 bases lining up with TRBD1. CDR1 and CDR2 (germline): SEHNR, FQNEAQ (reference sequence). Trimming removed 5 bases from V and 3 bases from J; junction bases left unmatched: 11. CDR3 length: 17 residues. The CDR3 is CASSPEGQGLFYNEQFF. The CDR3 nucleotides are TGTGCCAGCAGCCCAGAGGGACAGGGACTTTTCTACAATGAGCAGTTCTTC. Full variable domain (remainder filled in from reference TRBV7-9 and TRBJ2-1): DTGVSQNPRHKITKRGQNVTFRCDPISEHNRLYWYRQTLGQGPEFLTYFQNEAQLEKSRLLSDRFSAERPKGSFSTLEIQRTEQGDSAMYLCASSPEGQGLFYNEQFFGPGTRLTVL.

The chain has TRBV4-1 and TRBJ1-1; D call uncertain. The CDR3 runs to 15 residues. Germline V lookup: CDR1 MGHRA, CDR2 YSYEKL. Trimming took off 0 bases at V and 0 bases at J, with 8 bases between the two ends. CDR3 region: CASSQERELNTEAFF. The CDR3 nucleotides are TGCGCCAGCAGCCAAGAGCGGGAGTTGAACACTGAAGCTTTCTTT.

The rearrangement joins TRBV19 to TRBJ2-2, with TRBD2 matching 12 bases. The CDR3 extends over 17 amino acids. Unmatched junction bases numbered 11, after V lost 3 bases and J lost 9 bases. Germline-derived CDR1 and CDR2 are LNHDA and SQIVND (reference sequence). The CDR3: CASSISGLTSGRRELFF. For the CDR3, the DNA is TGTGCCAGTAGTATCAGTGGTTTGACTAGCGGGAGACGGGAGCTGTTTTTT.

The chain couples TRBV5-1 to TRBJ2-1, with TRBD2 matching over 12 bases. The V gene end was trimmed by 4 bases and the J gene end by 5 bases; junction bases not matched to a gene: 4. CDR3 length: 15 amino acids. Germline CDR1 SGHRS, CDR2 YFSETQ. The CDR3, as DNA: TGCGCCAGCAGCACACTAGCGGGAGGCGACAATGAGCAGTTCTTC. Translated: CASSTLAGGDNEQFF.

The rearrangement joins TRBV18 to TRBJ1-5; D gene uncertain. V was pared by 6 bases and J by 5 bases, with 11 bases between. CDR3 size: 13 residues. The germline V gene has CDR1 KGHSH and CDR2 LQKENI. CDR3 DNA: TGTGCCAGCTCCCTCTCGAGGGATCAGCCCCAGCATTTT. It translates to CASSLSRDQPQHF.

CDR3 sequence: CASSPTATGTSGRTGELFF. The CDR3 DNA is TGTGCCAGCAGCCCCACAGCAACCGGGACTAGCGGGAGGACCGGGGAGCTGTTTTTT. The chain joins TRBV7-9 to TRBJ2-2; 15 nucleotides align to TRBD2. V shed 5 bases and J 5 bases; nucleotides not matched to a gene: 12. Germline V gives CDR1 SEHNR, CDR2 FQNEAQ (reference sequence). The CDR3 has 19 amino acids.